This note documents a single TCR beta chain sequence. Its cognate antigen is unknown. This record comes from a study of vaccination effects on CD4 cells after COVID-19. As for the study in general: It was two doses of either the BNT162b2 or mRNA-1273 vaccine that participants received. Study-level findings and limits: After vaccination, at late timepoints, clones induced by infection and by vaccine contracted markedly.

Viral peptide pool expansion of antigen-specific CD4+ T cells preceded sequencing in the ViraFEST assay. Following culture for roughly 10 days, CD4+ T cells were isolated. SARS-CoV-2 infection was confirmed by PCR in the person between March and December 2020. A pool of HIV-1 Nef peptides formed the negative control culture. This CDR3 is 13 amino acids long. CDR1 and CDR2 from the germline V gene are LGHDT and YNNKEL (reference sequence). Trimming took 5 bases from V and 0 from J, leaving 8 bases between them. Some clones are missing from TCRdb's copy, which holds only in-frame ones; the method was immunoSEQ multiplex PCR. Of 55,000 to 90,000 clones listed, around 72% are singletons.

The chain employs TRBV3-1 (or the pseudogene TRBV3-2) and TRBJ2-7; D gene unclear. The sequence was collected from a human donor who had a prior SARS-CoV-2 infection. The sequences come from CD4+ T cells from PBMCs cultured with HIV peptides, collected before COVID-19 vaccination. Indicated subset: HIV-1 Nef peptide pool negative control/reference culture. CDR3: CASSSQISYEQYF. The CDR3 DNA sequence: TGTGCCAGCAGCTCCCAAATCTCCTACGAGCAGTACTTC.